This T cell receptor beta chain appears in the sequencing data of a study of blood T cell repertoires in COVID-19. The repertoire was sequenced with immunoSEQ multiplex PCR; TCRdb's copy has only in-frame clones and lacks some. The table lists hundreds of thousands of clones, roughly nine tenths of them singletons. Germline V gene sequence: CDR1 SGHRS, CDR2 YFSETQ. This CDR3 region has 14 residues. V trimming: 0 bases; J trimming: 5 bases; junction bases outside the gene matches: 4. The TCR comes from a man in his thirties or forties who had recovered from COVID-19. J is TRBJ1-2 and V is TRBV5-1; 7 bases fit TRBD1. Source material: PBMCs or T cells enriched from blood (not recorded which). CDR3 amino acids: CASSLGTGDYGYTF. The CDR3 nucleotides are TGCGCCAGCAGCTTGGGAACAGGGGATTATGGCTACACCTTC.